This T cell receptor beta chain emerged from a study of regulatory T cells in long-lasting Graves disease. There are 13 residues in the CDR3. With V trimmed by 5 bases and J by 7 bases, 4 bases remained unmatched. Germline-derived CDR1 and CDR2 are SQVTM and ANQGSEA. Ten or more counts support this clonotype. Described time point: persistent/refractory GD, antithyroid drugs over 5 years with positive TRAb. From PBMCs, RNA was extracted and then used to make the TCR library. Both iRepertoire HTBI primers and Arm-PCR of CDR3 regions were used to build the TCR beta libraries. TCRdb itself ran the multiplex PCR reads through MiXCR, one entry per CDR3 protein. The sample consists of a few hundred thousand distinct CDR3 sequences, about 23% of them appearing once.

V gene TRBV29-1 combines with J gene TRBJ2-2, with TRBD2 identical over 10 bases. This TCR was sampled from a woman between 40 and 55 years old with Graves disease. The specimen was peripheral blood mononuclear cells (PBMCs), collected when the disease was refractory, from a patient treated with antithyroid drugs. This CDR3 reads CSVYSGRNGELFF. For the CDR3, the DNA is TGCAGCGTTTATAGCGGGAGGAACGGGGAGCTGTTTTTT.